The 23 T cell receptor beta chains presented below share a single source sample, sequenced in a study of beta chain features in type 1 diabetes. Since all of the isolated RNA was reverse transcribed, expressed TCRB transcripts were what got sequenced. TCRdb's copy holds only in-frame clones and misses some; the assay was immunoSEQ multiplex PCR. The sample lists 400,000 to 550,000 clones; roughly 11% were seen once. Source material: naive CD4+ T cells from blood. These receptor sequences come from a woman aged 18-29 years in good health.

There are a few counts of this clone. The gene calls are TRBV30 and TRBJ2-3; maybe TRBD2 (6 bases). V lost 0 bases and J 2 bases, leaving 27 bases between the germline ends. The CDR3 runs to 20 residues. CDR1 is GTSNPN and CDR2 is SVGIG in the germline V gene (reference sequence). The chain's CDR3 is CAWSVRLGPGRTSATDTQYF. CDR3 sequence (DNA): TGTGCCTGGAGTGTACGTCTCGGGCCAGGGAGGACATCCGCCACAGATACGCAGTATTTT.

V is TRBV6-4 and J is TRBJ2-1; no definite D call. The V end was cut by 1 base, the J end by 7 bases, with 5 bases between. The CDR3 spans 12 residues. The germline CDR1 and CDR2 sequences are MRHNA and SNTAGT. The CDR3 loop reads CASSDFRNEQFF. DNA for the CDR3: TGTGCCAGCAGTGACTTTAGGAATGAGCAGTTCTTC.

This clone occurred a few times. V is TRBV7-9 and J is TRBJ1-1; no clear D gene. In germline, CDR1 is SEHNR, CDR2 FQNEAQ (reference sequence). The CDR3 length is 14 residues. V was trimmed by 1 base and J by 5 bases, leaving 11 bases between them. The CDR3 is CASSLGEGSTEAFF. The CDR3 nucleotides read TGTGCCAGCAGCTTAGGAGAGGGAAGTACTGAAGCTTTCTTT.

In this sample, this clone turned up a few times. The rearrangement uses TRBV7-9 and TRBJ1-2, with no clear D. With 5 bases removed from V and 7 bases from J, the gap between germline ends came to 17 bases. The CDR3 has 14 residues. Germline CDR1 and CDR2: SEHNR and FQNEAQ (reference sequence). The CDR3 coding sequence is TGTGCCAGCAGCCCTCCATACCAGTCGGGTGGCTACACCTTC. It codes for CASSPPYQSGGYTF.

The chain employs TRBV2 and TRBJ1-5; D is ambiguous. The CDR3 is 12 residues long. CDR1 and CDR2 from the germline V gene are SNHLY and FYNNEI. Trimming stripped 6 bases from V and 3 bases from J, with 6 bases between. CDR3 in amino acids: CASSGNNQPQHF. Here the CDR3 DNA reads TGTGCCAGCAGCGGCAACAATCAGCCCCAGCATTTT.

In this sample, this clone turned up a few times. The gene calls are TRBV9 and TRBJ2-5; TRBD2 matches at 9 bases. Germline V lookup: CDR1 SGDLS, CDR2 YYNGEE. After removal of 0 bases from V and 3 bases from J, the junction contained 3 bases not matched to a gene. The CDR3 contains 15 residues. The CDR3 DNA sequence: TGTGCCAGCAGCGTAGGGTTAGCGGGGGAAGAGACCCAGTACTTC. It codes for CASSVGLAGEETQYF.

The rearrangement joins TRBV18 to TRBJ1-1; D remains unclear. CDR1 KGHSH and CDR2 LQKENI come from the germline V gene. Trimming cost V 3 bases and J 1 base, with 9 bases left between them. The CDR3 covers 14 residues. The CDR3 bases are TGTGCCAGCTCACCCGCATACACGAACACTGAAGCTTTCTTT. Translating gives CASSPAYTNTEAFF.

This clone was seen only a few times. The chain carries TRBV13 and TRBJ2-7; 9 bases line up with TRBD1. J gave up 4 bases and V 4 bases, and 5 bases lay outside the gene matches. CDR1 and CDR2 from the germline V gene are PRHDT and FYEKMQ (reference sequence). The CDR3 consists of 14 residues. CDR3 nucleotide sequence: TGTGCCAGCAGCTCTCCAGACAGGGGGTACGAGCAGTACTTC. This encodes CASSSPDRGYEQYF.

The gene calls are TRBV4-1 and TRBJ2-5; 11 nucleotides match TRBD2. After removal of 3 bases from V and 5 bases from J, the junction contained 8 bases not matched to a gene. The germline CDR1 and CDR2 sequences are MGHRA and YSYEKL. The CDR3 contains 16 residues. Here the CDR3 DNA reads TGCGCCAGCAGCCACTTTAGCGGGGGGGCCGGTGAGACCCAGTACTTC. As protein: CASSHFSGGAGETQYF.

In this sample, this clone turned up a few times. J is TRBJ2-5 and V is TRBV15; D gene unclear. The V gene lost 4 bases and the J gene lost 5 bases, with 11 bases spanning the gap. Germline V lookup: CDR1 LNHNV, CDR2 YYDKDF (reference sequence). The CDR3 is made up of 13 amino acids. CDR3: CATSIGPRETQYF. DNA of the CDR3: TGTGCCACCAGCATCGGACCGAGGGAGACCCAGTACTTC.

V is TRBV4-1 and J is TRBJ1-1; D unclear. The CDR3 has 14 residues. Germline lookup yields CDR1 MGHRA and CDR2 YSYEKL. With 0 bases removed from V and 10 bases from J, the gap between germline ends came to 15 bases. CDR3 coding DNA: TGCGCCAGCAGCCAAGAGCACGGAGGCGCCCCAGCTTTCTTT. Protein: CASSQEHGGAPAFF.

The chain is built from TRBV10-3 and TRBJ2-2; no reliable D call. V was clipped by 6 bases and J by 3 bases, with 5 bases between them. The length of the CDR3 is 12 residues. CDR1 is ENHRY and CDR2 is SYGVKD in the germline V gene. The CDR3 is CAISRDTGELFF. The CDR3 DNA reads TGTGCCATCAGCAGAGACACCGGGGAGCTGTTTTTT.

The rearrangement uses TRBV30 and TRBJ2-3; no firm D call. CDR1 and CDR2 (germline): GTSNPN, SVGIG (reference sequence). Deletions cut 4 bases from V and 6 bases from J, with 8 bases between. The CDR3 runs 11 residues. The CDR3: CAWTQYDTQYF. In DNA form, the CDR3 reads TGTGCCTGGACCCAATACGATACGCAGTATTTT.

V is TRBV7-9 and J is TRBJ2-3; 12 bases line up with TRBD2. Germline CDR1 reads SEHNR; CDR2 reads FQNEAQ (reference sequence). This CDR3 is built from 17 residues. The V gene end was trimmed by 3 bases and the J gene end by 0 bases; junction bases not matched to a gene: 4. For the CDR3, the DNA is TGTGCCAGCAGCTTCGGACTAGCGGGGTCTAGCACAGATACGCAGTATTTT. Encoded protein: CASSFGLAGSSTDTQYF.

This clone has just a few counts. The chain links TRBV19 to TRBJ2-1; D is unresolved. This CDR3 is built from 14 residues. CDR1 is LNHDA and CDR2 is SQIVND in the germline V gene (reference sequence). Trimming took off 11 bases at V and 5 bases at J, with 19 bases between the two ends. The CDR3 sequence: CAQTTGVANNEQFF. CDR3 coding DNA: TGTGCCCAGACCACTGGGGTTGCTAACAATGAGCAGTTCTTC. Filled out from reference TRBV19 and TRBJ2-1, the complete variable domain reads DGGITQSPKYLFRKEGQNVTLSCEQNLNHDAMYWYRQDPGQGLRLIYYSQIVNDFQKGDIAEGYSVSREKKESFPLTVTSAQKNPTAFYLCAQTTGVANNEQFFGPGTRLTVL.

This clone was counted between two and nine times. The chain couples TRBV6-5 to TRBJ2-5, with 11 nucleotides matching TRBD2. After removal of 6 bases from V and 6 bases from J, the junction contained 9 bases not matched to a gene. CDR1 and CDR2 from the germline V gene are MNHEY and SVGAGI. The CDR3 runs 15 residues. CDR3 amino acids: CASRKLAGVEKTQYF. As DNA, the CDR3 is TGTGCCAGCAGAAAACTAGCGGGAGTTGAAAAGACCCAGTACTTC.

The V and J genes are TRBV7-2 and TRBJ2-7; D is unresolved. The V and J ends lost 2 bases and 3 bases respectively, with 11 bases between them. The germline CDR1 and CDR2 sequences are SGHTA and FQGNSA. The CDR3 consists of 14 residues. The CDR3 spells CASSLLGRSYEQYV. The DNA of the CDR3 is TGTGCCAGCAGCTTACTAGGACGGAGCTACGAGCAGTACGTC.

This chain joins TRBV7-9 and TRBJ1-2; 9 nucleotides agree with TRBD1. CDR3 size: 14 residues. CDR1 and CDR2 from the germline V gene are SEHNR and FQNEAQ (reference sequence). With 4 bases clipped from V and 7 bases from J, the junction kept 7 bases outside the gene matches. The DNA for the CDR3 is TGTGCCAGCAGCTCCCGGGACAGGGTTTTTGGCTACACCTTC. This codes for CASSSRDRVFGYTF.

This clone appeared a few times. At the DNA level, this CDR3 is encoded by other sequences in the same sample as well. V is TRBV6-6 and J is TRBJ2-3; D uncertain. Per germline, CDR1 MNHNY and CDR2 SVGAGI (reference sequence). Deletions cut 0 bases from V and 3 bases from J, with 7 bases between. CDR3 length equals 14 residues. The CDR3 DNA follows: TGTGCCAGCAGTTACTCTGGACGGACAGATACGCAGTATTTT. This encodes CASSYSGRTDTQYF.

The sample holds a few counts of this clone. The chain uses TRBV28 and TRBJ1-3, with unresolved D. V lost 3 bases to trimming and J lost 5 bases, with 11 bases between them. The germline V gene has CDR1 MDHEN and CDR2 SYDVKM. The CDR3 sequence is 14 residues long. The CDR3 loop reads CASSLAGERNTIYF. The CDR3 DNA sequence: TGTGCCAGCAGTTTGGCAGGCGAGAGAAACACCATATATTTT. Using reference TRBV28 and TRBJ1-3 for the parts outside the CDR3, the full variable domain is DVKVTQSSRYLVKRTGEKVFLECVQDMDHENMFWYRQDPGLGLRLIYFSYDVKMKEKGDIPEGYSVSREKKERFSLILESASTNQTSMYLCASSLAGERNTIYFGEGSWLTVV.

The chain has TRBV4-3 and TRBJ1-4; 8 bases agree with TRBD1. The V segment lost 3 bases and the J segment 6 bases; nucleotides outside the gene matches: 6. This CDR3 region has 15 residues. Looked up from germline, CDR1 is LGHNA and CDR2 is YSLEER. CDR3 sequence: CASSHRTGSYEKLFF. The DNA for the CDR3 is TGCGCCAGCAGCCACAGGACAGGGAGTTATGAAAAACTGTTTTTT.

The rearrangement links TRBV29-1 to TRBJ2-7; perhaps TRBD2 as D (5 bases). Germline loops: CDR1 SQVTM, CDR2 ANQGSEA. The CDR3 length is 13 residues. Trimming pared 7 bases from V and 8 bases from J, leaving 21 bases between. This CDR3 is CSGAQEADAKQYF. As DNA, the CDR3 is TGCAGCGGCGCCCAGGAGGCCGACGCTAAGCAGTACTTC.

This clone was seen a handful of times. J is TRBJ2-1 and V is TRBV28; D not resolved. The length of the CDR3 is 14 residues. Trimming took off 7 bases at V and 2 bases at J, with 12 bases between the two ends. CDR1 and CDR2 (germline): MDHEN, SYDVKM. CDR3 loop: CASKERRTYNEQFF. The CDR3 DNA follows: TGTGCCAGCAAGGAGCGCCGAACCTACAATGAGCAGTTCTTC.